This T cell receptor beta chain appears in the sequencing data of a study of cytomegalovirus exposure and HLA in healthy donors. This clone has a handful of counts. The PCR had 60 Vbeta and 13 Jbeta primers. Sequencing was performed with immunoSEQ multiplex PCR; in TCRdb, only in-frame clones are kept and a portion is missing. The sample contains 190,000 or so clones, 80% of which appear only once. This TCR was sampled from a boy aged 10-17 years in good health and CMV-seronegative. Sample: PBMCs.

This CDR3 is CASSPRTFYNEQFF. CDR3 coding DNA: TGTGCCAGCAGTCCGAGGACTTTTTACAATGAGCAGTTCTTC. The rearrangement joins TRBV28 to TRBJ2-1; weak D call: TRBD2 (5 bases). V shed 5 bases and J shed 4 bases, with 12 bases lying between them. The V gene's germline CDR1 is MDHEN and CDR2 SYDVKM. The length of the CDR3 is 14 residues. The whole variable domain, filled in from reference TRBV28 and TRBJ2-1, reads DVKVTQSSRYLVKRTGEKVFLECVQDMDHENMFWYRQDPGLGLRLIYFSYDVKMKEKGDIPEGYSVSREKKERFSLILESASTNQTSMYLCASSPRTFYNEQFFGPGTRLTVL.